Listed below are T cell receptor beta chains from one sample, sequenced in a study of blood T cell repertoires in COVID-19. Profiling relied on immunoSEQ multiplex PCR, and the TCRdb table lists in-frame clones only, not all of them. This table holds 200,000 to 250,000 clones, about 90% found once. Sequencing used peripheral blood. These receptor sequences come from a man between 60 and 75 years old with COVID-19, enrolled during active disease. Each CDR3 is given with its conserved first and last residue. The D gene is left open where the match is weak. The listing skips clone size in some rows; elsewhere it reads once, few, many or a size class.

v_call: TRBV10-2
j_call: TRBJ2-7
clone_size: once
d_call: -
cdr3_aa: CASSEPQVSLKDEQYF
cdr3_nt: TGCGCCAGCAGTGAGCCCCAGGTCTCTCTAAAGGACGAGCAGTACTTC

v_call: TRBV6-5
j_call: TRBJ1-5
clone_size: -
d_call: TRBD1
cdr3_aa: CASSGQANNQPQHF
cdr3_nt: TGTGCCAGCTCGGGACAGGCGAACAATCAGCCCCAGCATTTT

v_call: TRBV10-2
j_call: TRBJ2-3
clone_size: -
d_call: TRBD2
cdr3_aa: CASRPAGGGDTQYF
cdr3_nt: TGCGCCAGCAGGCCTGCGGGGGGGGGAGATACGCAGTATTTT

v_call: TRBV2
j_call: TRBJ2-1
clone_size: -
d_call: -
cdr3_aa: CASRGQNNEQFF
cdr3_nt: TGTGCCAGCAGGGGACAAAACAATGAGCAGTTCTTC

v_call: TRBV19
j_call: TRBJ2-1
clone_size: -
d_call: -
cdr3_aa: CASSMAQAVYNEQFF
cdr3_nt: TGTGCCAGTAGTATGGCACAGGCCGTATACAATGAGCAGTTCTTC

v_call: TRBV18
j_call: TRBJ1-1
clone_size: few
d_call: -
cdr3_aa: CASSFGQLNTEAFF
cdr3_nt: TGTGCCAGCTCTTTCGGACAGCTGAACACTGAAGCTTTCTTT

v_call: TRBV11-2
j_call: TRBJ2-1
clone_size: -
d_call: TRBD2
cdr3_aa: CASSLAGYGYNEQFF
cdr3_nt: TGTGCCAGCAGCCTAGCGGGATACGGCTACAATGAGCAGTTCTTC

v_call: TRBV19
j_call: TRBJ1-2
clone_size: -
d_call: -
cdr3_aa: CAPSPTIYGYTF
cdr3_nt: TGTGCCCCAAGCCCGACAATCTATGGCTACACCTTC

v_call: TRBV7-9
j_call: TRBJ1-1
clone_size: -
d_call: TRBD1
cdr3_aa: CASSPQGAGGSTEAFF
cdr3_nt: TGTGCCAGCAGCCCTCAAGGAGCAGGGGGGTCAACTGAAGCTTTCTTT

v_call: TRBV10-2
j_call: TRBJ2-3
clone_size: -
d_call: TRBD2
cdr3_aa: CASRAAGLHTDTQYF
cdr3_nt: TGCGCCAGCAGGGCCGCGGGACTACACACAGATACGCAGTATTTT

v_call: TRBV10-3
j_call: TRBJ1-2
clone_size: -
d_call: -
cdr3_aa: CAISQNYGYTF
cdr3_nt: TGTGCCATCAGTCAGAACTATGGCTACACCTTC

v_call: TRBV5-1
j_call: TRBJ1-1
clone_size: -
d_call: -
cdr3_aa: CASSSPPNTEAFF
cdr3_nt: TGCGCCAGCAGCTCTCCCCCGAACACTGAAGCTTTCTTT

v_call: TRBV19
j_call: TRBJ1-2
clone_size: -
d_call: TRBD1
cdr3_aa: CASRTTGTSVYGYTF
cdr3_nt: TGTGCCAGTAGGACGACAGGGACGAGCGTCTATGGCTACACCTTC

v_call: TRBV5-6
j_call: TRBJ2-1
clone_size: -
d_call: TRBD2
cdr3_aa: CASSYESGTSGGTNEQFF
cdr3_nt: TGTGCCAGCAGCTATGAGTCCGGGACTAGCGGGGGAACTAATGAGCAGTTCTTC

v_call: TRBV7-2
j_call: TRBJ2-7
clone_size: -
d_call: -
cdr3_aa: CASSFAAPADYEQYF
cdr3_nt: TGTGCCAGCAGCTTCGCGGCCCCTGCCGACTACGAGCAGTACTTC

v_call: TRBV5-5
j_call: TRBJ2-3
clone_size: -
d_call: TRBD2
cdr3_aa: CASSSLLSSGVTDTQYF
cdr3_nt: TGTGCCAGCAGCTCCCTTCTGAGTAGCGGGGTCACAGATACGCAGTATTTT

v_call: TRBV4-1
j_call: TRBJ2-1
clone_size: -
d_call: -
cdr3_aa: CASSRDGGASSYNEQFF
cdr3_nt: TGCGCCAGCAGCCGGGATGGGGGGGCGAGCTCCTACAATGAGCAGTTCTTC

v_call: TRBV10-3
j_call: TRBJ1-4
clone_size: -
d_call: -
cdr3_aa: CAIRGAGGEKLFF
cdr3_nt: TGTGCCATCAGGGGCGCTGGGGGGGAAAAACTGTTTTTT

v_call: TRBV5-6
j_call: TRBJ2-7
clone_size: -
d_call: TRBD1
cdr3_aa: CASSFDRAYEQYF
cdr3_nt: TGTGCCAGCAGCTTCGACAGGGCCTACGAGCAGTACTTC

v_call: TRBV5-4
j_call: TRBJ1-4
clone_size: -
d_call: -
cdr3_aa: CASSKRPITNEKLFF
cdr3_nt: TGTGCCAGCAGTAAGAGGCCGATTACTAATGAAAAACTGTTTTTT

v_call: TRBV6-5
j_call: TRBJ2-1
clone_size: -
d_call: -
cdr3_aa: CAVHRVGGNEQFF
cdr3_nt: TGTGCCGTCCACAGGGTGGGTGGCAATGAGCAGTTCTTC

v_call: TRBV30
j_call: TRBJ2-4
clone_size: -
d_call: TRBD2
cdr3_aa: CAWSVQRGGRNIQYF
cdr3_nt: TGTGCCTGGAGTGTACAGCGGGGGGGCCGAAACATTCAGTACTTC

v_call: TRBV11-3
j_call: TRBJ2-3
clone_size: -
d_call: TRBD2
cdr3_aa: CASSPGLAGKTDTQYF
cdr3_nt: TGTGCCAGCAGCCCCGGACTAGCGGGAAAAACAGATACGCAGTATTTT

v_call: TRBV19
j_call: TRBJ1-2
clone_size: -
d_call: -
cdr3_aa: CASSTRDTLHYGYTF
cdr3_nt: TGTGCCAGTAGTACTAGGGACACCTTGCACTATGGCTACACCTTC

v_call: TRBV4-1
j_call: TRBJ1-6
clone_size: -
d_call: -
cdr3_aa: CASSPAGGNYNSPLHF
cdr3_nt: TGCGCCAGCAGCCCCGCCGGGGGGAACTATAATTCACCCCTCCACTTT

v_call: TRBV10-3
j_call: TRBJ2-1
clone_size: -
d_call: TRBD2
cdr3_aa: CAISGLAGEWSSYNEQFF
cdr3_nt: TGTGCCATCAGCGGACTAGCGGGAGAGTGGAGTTCCTACAATGAGCAGTTCTTC

v_call: TRBV7-2
j_call: TRBJ1-1
clone_size: -
d_call: -
cdr3_aa: CASSLVQGSNTEAFF
cdr3_nt: TGTGCCAGCAGCTTAGTCCAGGGTTCCAACACTGAAGCTTTCTTT

v_call: TRBV3-1/TRBV3-2
j_call: TRBJ2-7
clone_size: -
d_call: TRBD1
cdr3_aa: CASSQGSGQGYEQYF
cdr3_nt: TGTGCCAGCAGCCAAGGTAGCGGACAGGGCTACGAGCAGTACTTC

v_call: TRBV6-2/TRBV6-3
j_call: TRBJ1-6
clone_size: once
d_call: TRBD1
cdr3_aa: CASSYVDRGNSPLHF
cdr3_nt: TGTGCCAGCAGTTATGTCGACAGGGGGAATTCACCCCTCCACTTT

v_call: TRBV29-1
j_call: TRBJ1-2
clone_size: -
d_call: TRBD1
cdr3_aa: CSGTGGASGYTF
cdr3_nt: TGCAGCGGAACAGGGGGCGCCTCCGGCTACACCTTC

v_call: TRBV6-1
j_call: TRBJ2-7
clone_size: -
d_call: -
cdr3_aa: CASSETGYSLQQYF
cdr3_nt: TGTGCCAGCAGTGAAACGGGTTACTCCCTTCAGCAGTACTTC

v_call: TRBV11-2
j_call: TRBJ2-7
clone_size: -
d_call: TRBD1
cdr3_aa: CASSLGDRSYYEQYF
cdr3_nt: TGTGCCAGCAGCTTAGGGGACAGATCGTACTACGAGCAGTACTTC

v_call: TRBV14
j_call: TRBJ2-7
clone_size: -
d_call: -
cdr3_aa: CASSQVSAGYEQYF
cdr3_nt: TGTGCCAGCAGCCAAGTCAGTGCGGGTTACGAGCAGTACTTC

v_call: TRBV28
j_call: TRBJ1-2
clone_size: -
d_call: TRBD1
cdr3_aa: CASSLLGTGDYGYTF
cdr3_nt: TGTGCCAGCAGTTTGTTAGGGACAGGGGACTATGGCTACACCTTC

v_call: TRBV7-2
j_call: TRBJ1-4
clone_size: -
d_call: -
cdr3_aa: CASSASGTATNEKLFF
cdr3_nt: TGTGCCAGCAGCGCGAGCGGGACGGCAACTAATGAAAAACTGTTTTTT

v_call: TRBV10-3
j_call: TRBJ2-1
clone_size: once
d_call: -
cdr3_aa: CAARTVGQYNEQFF
cdr3_nt: TGTGCCGCCAGGACGGTGGGGCAGTACAATGAGCAGTTCTTC

v_call: TRBV28
j_call: TRBJ2-7
clone_size: -
d_call: -
cdr3_aa: CASSGGGFYEQYF
cdr3_nt: TGTGCCAGCAGCGGAGGGGGCTTCTACGAGCAGTACTTC

v_call: TRBV12-3/TRBV12-4
j_call: TRBJ2-2
clone_size: -
d_call: -
cdr3_aa: CASRLDAGELFF
cdr3_nt: TGTGCCAGCAGGTTAGATGCGGGGGAGCTGTTTTTT

v_call: TRBV25-1
j_call: TRBJ1-6
clone_size: -
d_call: -
cdr3_aa: CASRASNNSPLHF
cdr3_nt: TGTGCCAGCAGGGCATCCAATAATTCACCCCTCCACTTT

v_call: TRBV28
j_call: TRBJ2-7
clone_size: once
d_call: TRBD1
cdr3_aa: CASSPRTGSHEQYF
cdr3_nt: TGTGCCAGCAGTCCCAGGACAGGGTCCCACGAGCAGTACTTC

v_call: TRBV29-1
j_call: TRBJ1-2
clone_size: -
d_call: -
cdr3_aa: CSVFDSSGYTF
cdr3_nt: TGCAGCGTTTTCGACAGCTCTGGCTACACCTTC

v_call: TRBV6-1
j_call: TRBJ2-7
clone_size: once
d_call: -
cdr3_aa: CASSEIGVPGDEQYF
cdr3_nt: TGTGCCAGCAGTGAAATCGGAGTGCCGGGGGACGAGCAGTACTTC

v_call: TRBV19
j_call: TRBJ2-6
clone_size: -
d_call: -
cdr3_aa: CASSMAGQLGVSGANVLTF
cdr3_nt: TGTGCCAGTAGTATGGCAGGACAGTTGGGAGTCTCTGGGGCCAACGTCCTGACTTTC

v_call: TRBV7-2
j_call: TRBJ2-7
clone_size: -
d_call: -
cdr3_aa: CASSFTGRGNYEQYF
cdr3_nt: TGTGCCAGCAGCTTTACGGGCAGGGGAAACTACGAGCAGTACTTC

v_call: TRBV4-1
j_call: TRBJ1-6
clone_size: -
d_call: -
cdr3_aa: CASSQSPRTDSYNSPLHF
cdr3_nt: TGCGCCAGCAGCCAATCGCCCAGGACAGATTCCTATAATTCACCCCTCCACTTT

v_call: TRBV24-1
j_call: TRBJ2-1
clone_size: -
d_call: TRBD2
cdr3_aa: CATSDIQRGAGAPPNEQFF
cdr3_nt: TGTGCCACCAGTGACATCCAGCGGGGGGCTGGAGCCCCACCGAATGAGCAGTTCTTC

v_call: TRBV28
j_call: TRBJ1-3
clone_size: -
d_call: TRBD1
cdr3_aa: CASLTGAGNTIYF
cdr3_nt: TGTGCCAGCCTGACAGGGGCCGGAAACACCATATATTTT

v_call: TRBV7-2
j_call: TRBJ2-7
clone_size: -
d_call: TRBD2
cdr3_aa: CASSTSGTYSYEQYF
cdr3_nt: TGTGCCAGCAGCACTAGCGGGACATACTCCTACGAGCAGTACTTC

v_call: TRBV2
j_call: TRBJ1-1
clone_size: few
d_call: TRBD1
cdr3_aa: CASSERGVGQGTEAFF
cdr3_nt: TGTGCCAGCAGTGAAAGGGGGGTAGGACAGGGCACTGAAGCTTTCTTT

v_call: TRBV30
j_call: TRBJ1-4
clone_size: -
d_call: TRBD1
cdr3_aa: CAWSVPDRGFANEKLFF
cdr3_nt: TGTGCCTGGAGTGTACCCGACAGGGGGTTTGCTAATGAAAAACTGTTTTTT

v_call: TRBV2
j_call: TRBJ2-1
clone_size: -
d_call: -
cdr3_aa: CASSWTVTYNEQFF
cdr3_nt: TGTGCCAGCAGTTGGACAGTTACCTACAATGAGCAGTTCTTC

v_call: TRBV19
j_call: TRBJ1-2
clone_size: -
d_call: -
cdr3_aa: CASSMGGRNYGYTF
cdr3_nt: TGTGCCAGTAGTATGGGGGGGCGTAACTATGGCTACACCTTC

v_call: TRBV3-1/TRBV3-2
j_call: TRBJ1-2
clone_size: -
d_call: TRBD1
cdr3_aa: CASSGRRTGAGGYTF
cdr3_nt: TGTGCCAGCAGCGGACGACGGACAGGGGCGGGTGGCTACACCTTC

v_call: TRBV7-2
j_call: TRBJ1-5
clone_size: -
d_call: -
cdr3_aa: CASSLNTGLNQPQHF
cdr3_nt: TGTGCCAGCAGCTTAAATACAGGGCTGAATCAGCCCCAGCATTTT

v_call: TRBV21-1
j_call: TRBJ2-2
clone_size: -
d_call: -
cdr3_aa: CASSKAGIHTGELFF
cdr3_nt: TGTGCCAGCAGCAAAGCCGGGATCCACACCGGGGAGCTGTTTTTT

v_call: TRBV18
j_call: TRBJ1-1
clone_size: -
d_call: -
cdr3_aa: CASRGGPLGEAFF
cdr3_nt: TGTGCCAGCCGGGGGGGCCCTTTGGGGGAAGCTTTCTTT

v_call: TRBV6-5
j_call: TRBJ2-1
clone_size: once
d_call: TRBD2
cdr3_aa: CASSPGTSGKTQFF
cdr3_nt: TGTGCCAGCAGTCCCGGGACTAGCGGGAAGACTCAGTTCTTC

v_call: TRBV7-3
j_call: TRBJ1-1
clone_size: -
d_call: -
cdr3_aa: CASSLQGMGNTEAFF
cdr3_nt: TGTGCCAGCAGCTTGCAGGGAATGGGGAACACTGAAGCTTTCTTT

v_call: TRBV28
j_call: TRBJ1-5
clone_size: once
d_call: -
cdr3_aa: CASSLVGNQPQHF
cdr3_nt: TGTGCCAGCAGTTTAGTCGGGAATCAGCCCCAGCATTTT

v_call: TRBV19
j_call: TRBJ1-2
clone_size: once
d_call: -
cdr3_aa: CASSIRSRQHGYTF
cdr3_nt: TGTGCCAGTAGTATTCGAAGCCGACAGCATGGCTACACCTTC